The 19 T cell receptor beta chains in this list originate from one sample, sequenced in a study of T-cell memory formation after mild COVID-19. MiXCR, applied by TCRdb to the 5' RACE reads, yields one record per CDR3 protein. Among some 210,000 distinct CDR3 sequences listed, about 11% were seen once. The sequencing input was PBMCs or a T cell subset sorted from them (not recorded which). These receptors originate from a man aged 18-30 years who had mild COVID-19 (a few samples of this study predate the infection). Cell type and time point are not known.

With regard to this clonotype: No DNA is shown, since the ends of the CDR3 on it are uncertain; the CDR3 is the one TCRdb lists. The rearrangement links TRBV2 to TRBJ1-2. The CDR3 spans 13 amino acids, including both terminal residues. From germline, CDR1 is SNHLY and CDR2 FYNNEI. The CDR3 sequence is CATQGGGYYCYTF.

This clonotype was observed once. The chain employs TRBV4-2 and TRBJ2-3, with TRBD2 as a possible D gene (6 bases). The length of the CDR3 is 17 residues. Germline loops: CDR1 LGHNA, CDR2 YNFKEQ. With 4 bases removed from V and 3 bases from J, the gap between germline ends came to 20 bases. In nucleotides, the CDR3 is TGTGCCAGCAGCCTCTCCTCGACTAGTTACCCTACAGATACGCAGTATTTT. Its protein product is CASSLSSTSYPTDTQYF.

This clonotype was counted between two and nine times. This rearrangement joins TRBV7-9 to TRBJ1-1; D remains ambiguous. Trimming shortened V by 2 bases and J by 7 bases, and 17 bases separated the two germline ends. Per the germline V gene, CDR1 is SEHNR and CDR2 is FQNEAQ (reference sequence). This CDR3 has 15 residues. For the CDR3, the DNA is TGTGCCAGCAGCTTAAGGACGGGAGGTAACGTTGAAGCTTTCTTT. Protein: CASSLRTGGNVEAFF.

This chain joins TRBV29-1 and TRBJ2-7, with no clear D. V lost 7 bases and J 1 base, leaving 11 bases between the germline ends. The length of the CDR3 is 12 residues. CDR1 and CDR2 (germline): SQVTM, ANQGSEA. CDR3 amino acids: CSARTQSYEQYF. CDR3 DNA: TGCAGCGCCCGAACGCAATCCTACGAGCAGTACTTC.

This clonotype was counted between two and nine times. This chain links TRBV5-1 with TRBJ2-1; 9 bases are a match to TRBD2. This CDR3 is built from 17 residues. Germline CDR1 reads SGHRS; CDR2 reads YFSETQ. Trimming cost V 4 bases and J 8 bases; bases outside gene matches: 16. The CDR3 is CASSLLLLAGRQHEQFF. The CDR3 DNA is TGCGCCAGCAGCCTTCTCCTTCTAGCGGGGCGCCAGCATGAGCAGTTCTTC.

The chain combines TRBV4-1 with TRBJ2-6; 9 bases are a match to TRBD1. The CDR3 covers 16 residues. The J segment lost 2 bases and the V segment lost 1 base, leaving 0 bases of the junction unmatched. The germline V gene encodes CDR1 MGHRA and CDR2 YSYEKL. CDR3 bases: TGCGCCAGCAGCCAAGGACAGGGGGCTGGGGCCAACGTCCTGACTTTC. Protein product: CASSQGQGAGANVLTF.

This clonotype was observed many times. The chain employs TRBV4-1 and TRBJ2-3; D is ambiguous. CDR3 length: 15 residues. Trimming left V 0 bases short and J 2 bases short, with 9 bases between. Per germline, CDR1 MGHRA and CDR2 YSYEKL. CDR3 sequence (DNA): TGCGCCAGCAGCCAAGATGGCACCGCCACAGATACGCAGTATTTT. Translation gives CASSQDGTATDTQYF.

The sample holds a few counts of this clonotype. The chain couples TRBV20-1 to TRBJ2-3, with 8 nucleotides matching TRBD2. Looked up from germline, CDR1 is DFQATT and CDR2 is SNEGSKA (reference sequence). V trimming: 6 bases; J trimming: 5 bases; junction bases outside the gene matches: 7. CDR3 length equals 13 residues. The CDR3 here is CSAGGARGDTQYF. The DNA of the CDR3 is TGCAGTGCCGGGGGGGCCCGGGGAGATACGCAGTATTTT.

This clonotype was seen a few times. The CDR3, as DNA: TGTGCCAGCAGTTCTACGCTAGGACGGAGGGGTGGTCAGCCCCAGCATTTT. Translating gives CASSSTLGRRGGQPQHF. This chain uses TRBV28 with TRBJ1-5, with D perhaps TRBD1 (5 bases). V was clipped by 4 bases and J by 6 bases, with 22 bases between them. From germline, CDR1 is MDHEN and CDR2 SYDVKM. This CDR3 comprises 17 residues. The whole variable domain, remainder taken from reference TRBV28 and TRBJ1-5, is DVKVTQSSRYLVKRTGEKVFLECVQDMDHENMFWYRQDPGLGLRLIYFSYDVKMKEKGDIPEGYSVSREKKERFSLILESASTNQTSMYLCASSSTLGRRGGQPQHFGDGTRLSIL.

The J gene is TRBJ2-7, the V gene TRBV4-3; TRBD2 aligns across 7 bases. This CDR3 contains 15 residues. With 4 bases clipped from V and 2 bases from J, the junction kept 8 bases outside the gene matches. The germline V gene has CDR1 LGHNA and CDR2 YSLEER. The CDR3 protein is CASSPGRLAAYEQYF. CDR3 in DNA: TGCGCCAGCAGCCCCGGTCGGCTAGCGGCCTACGAGCAGTACTTC.

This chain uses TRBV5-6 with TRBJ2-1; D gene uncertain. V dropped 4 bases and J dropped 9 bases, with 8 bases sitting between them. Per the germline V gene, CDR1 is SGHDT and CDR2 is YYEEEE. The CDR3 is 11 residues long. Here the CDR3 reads CASSEHSEQFF. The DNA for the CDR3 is TGTGCCAGCAGCGAACACAGTGAGCAGTTCTTC.

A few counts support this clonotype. The CDR3 DNA reads TGTGCCAGCAGTTTAACTAGGGCCCCTTATGGCTACACCTTC. Translation gives CASSLTRAPYGYTF. The gene calls are TRBV12-3 or TRBV12-4 and TRBJ1-2; D not certain. With 2 bases removed from V and 5 bases from J, the gap between germline ends came to 12 bases. The CDR3 extends over 14 amino acids.

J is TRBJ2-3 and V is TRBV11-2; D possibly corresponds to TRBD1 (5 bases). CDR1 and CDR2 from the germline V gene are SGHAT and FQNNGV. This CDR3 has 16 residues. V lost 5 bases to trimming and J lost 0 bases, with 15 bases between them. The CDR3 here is CASSVGADSSTDTQYF. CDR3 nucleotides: TGTGCCAGCAGCGTAGGGGCAGACTCTAGCACAGATACGCAGTATTTT.

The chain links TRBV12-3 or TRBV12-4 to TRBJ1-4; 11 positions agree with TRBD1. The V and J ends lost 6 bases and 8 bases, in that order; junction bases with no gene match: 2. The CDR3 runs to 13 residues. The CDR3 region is CASRRTGGEKLFF. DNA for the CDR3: TGTGCCAGCAGAAGGACAGGGGGCGAAAAACTGTTTTTT.

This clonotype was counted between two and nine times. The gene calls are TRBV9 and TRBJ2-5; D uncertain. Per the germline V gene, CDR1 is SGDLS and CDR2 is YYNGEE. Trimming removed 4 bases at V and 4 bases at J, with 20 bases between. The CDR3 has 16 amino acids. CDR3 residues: CASSIKAPRSRETQYF. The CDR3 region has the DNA TGTGCCAGCAGCATAAAGGCTCCCAGGAGTCGAGAGACCCAGTACTTC. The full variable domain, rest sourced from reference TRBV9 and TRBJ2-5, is DSGVTQTPKHLITATGQRVTLRCSPRSGDLSVYWYQQSLDQGLQFLIQYYNGEERAKGNILERFSAQQFPDLHSELNLSSLELGDSALYFCASSIKAPRSRETQYFGPGTRLLVL.

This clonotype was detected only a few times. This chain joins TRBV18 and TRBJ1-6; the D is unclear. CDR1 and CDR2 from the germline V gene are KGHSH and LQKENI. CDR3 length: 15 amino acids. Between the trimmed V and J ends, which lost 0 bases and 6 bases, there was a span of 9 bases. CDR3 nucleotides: TGTGCCAGCTCACCACCCGCCGGGTTTAATTCACCCCTCCACTTT. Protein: CASSPPAGFNSPLHF.

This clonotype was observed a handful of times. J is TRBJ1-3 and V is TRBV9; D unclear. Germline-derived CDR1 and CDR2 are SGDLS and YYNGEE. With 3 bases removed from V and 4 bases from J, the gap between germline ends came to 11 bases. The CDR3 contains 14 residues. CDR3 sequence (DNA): TGTGCCAGCAGCGGACACCTCGCCGGAAACACCATATATTTT. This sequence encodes CASSGHLAGNTIYF.

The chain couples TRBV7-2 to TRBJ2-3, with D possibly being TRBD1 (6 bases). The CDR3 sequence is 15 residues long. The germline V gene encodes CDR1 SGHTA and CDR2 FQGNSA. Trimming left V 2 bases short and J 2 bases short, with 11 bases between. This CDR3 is CASSLFRTDTDTQYF. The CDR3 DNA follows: TGTGCCAGCAGCTTATTCCGGACAGACACAGATACGCAGTATTTT.

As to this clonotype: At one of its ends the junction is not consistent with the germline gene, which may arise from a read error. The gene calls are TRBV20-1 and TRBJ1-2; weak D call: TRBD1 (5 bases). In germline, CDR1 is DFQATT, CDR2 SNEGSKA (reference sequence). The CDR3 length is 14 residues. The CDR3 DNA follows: TGCATTGCTAGTAAACGGGGAACAGGAGGAGGCTACACCTTC. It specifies CIASKRGTGGGYTF.